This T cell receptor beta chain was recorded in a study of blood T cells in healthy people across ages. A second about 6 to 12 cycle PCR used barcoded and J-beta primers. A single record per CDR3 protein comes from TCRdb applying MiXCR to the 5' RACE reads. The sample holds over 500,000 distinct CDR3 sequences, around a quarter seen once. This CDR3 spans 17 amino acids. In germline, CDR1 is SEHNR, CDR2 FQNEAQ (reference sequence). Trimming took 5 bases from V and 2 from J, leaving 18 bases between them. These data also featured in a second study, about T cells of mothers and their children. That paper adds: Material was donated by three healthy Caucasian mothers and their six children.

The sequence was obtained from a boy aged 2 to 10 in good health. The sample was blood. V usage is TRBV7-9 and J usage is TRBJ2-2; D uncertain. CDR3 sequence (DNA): TGTGCCAGCAGCCCTACCTCAATGACAATTAACACCGGGGAGCTGTTTTTT. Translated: CASSPTSMTINTGELFF.